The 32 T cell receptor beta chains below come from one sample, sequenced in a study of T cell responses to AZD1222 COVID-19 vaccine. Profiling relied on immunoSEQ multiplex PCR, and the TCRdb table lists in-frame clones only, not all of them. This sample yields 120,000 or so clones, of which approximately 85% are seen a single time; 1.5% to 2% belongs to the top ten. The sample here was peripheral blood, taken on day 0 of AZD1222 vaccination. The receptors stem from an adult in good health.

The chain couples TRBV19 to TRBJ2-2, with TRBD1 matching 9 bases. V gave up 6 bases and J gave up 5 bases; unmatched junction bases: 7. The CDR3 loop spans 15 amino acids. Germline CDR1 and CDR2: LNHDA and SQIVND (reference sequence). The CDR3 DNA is TGTGCCAGTAGGCCGGGACAGGGTAGGACCGGGGAGCTGTTTTTT. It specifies CASRPGQGRTGELFF.

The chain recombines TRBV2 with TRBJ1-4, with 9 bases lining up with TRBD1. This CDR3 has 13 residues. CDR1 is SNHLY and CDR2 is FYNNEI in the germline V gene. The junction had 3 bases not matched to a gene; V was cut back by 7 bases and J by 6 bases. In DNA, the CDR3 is TGTGCCAGCAATCGGGACAGGGATGAAAAACTGTTTTTT. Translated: CASNRDRDEKLFF.

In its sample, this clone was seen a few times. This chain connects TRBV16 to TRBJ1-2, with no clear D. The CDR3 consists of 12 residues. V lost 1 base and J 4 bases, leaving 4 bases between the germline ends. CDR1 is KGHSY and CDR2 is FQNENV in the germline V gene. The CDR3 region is CASSQYSYGYTF. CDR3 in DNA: TGTGCCAGCAGCCAATACAGCTATGGCTACACCTTC.

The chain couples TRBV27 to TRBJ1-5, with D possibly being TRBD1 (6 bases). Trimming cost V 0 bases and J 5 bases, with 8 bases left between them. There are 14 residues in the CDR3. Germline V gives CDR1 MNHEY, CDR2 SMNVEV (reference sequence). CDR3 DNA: TGTGCCAGCAGTTTATCGGCAGGGGATCAGCCCCAGCATTTT. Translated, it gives CASSLSAGDQPQHF.

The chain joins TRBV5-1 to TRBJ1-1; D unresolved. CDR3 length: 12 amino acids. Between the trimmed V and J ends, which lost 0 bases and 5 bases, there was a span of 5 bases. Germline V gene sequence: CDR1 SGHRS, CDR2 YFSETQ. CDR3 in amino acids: CASSLGRTEAFF. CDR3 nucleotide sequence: TGCGCCAGCAGCTTGGGCAGAACTGAAGCTTTCTTT. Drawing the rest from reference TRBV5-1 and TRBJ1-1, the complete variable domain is KAGVTQTPRYLIKTRGQQVTLSCSPISGHRSVSWYQQTPGQGLQFLFEYFSETQRNKGNFPGRFSGRQFSNSRSEMNVSTLELGDSALYLCASSLGRTEAFFGQGTRLTVV.

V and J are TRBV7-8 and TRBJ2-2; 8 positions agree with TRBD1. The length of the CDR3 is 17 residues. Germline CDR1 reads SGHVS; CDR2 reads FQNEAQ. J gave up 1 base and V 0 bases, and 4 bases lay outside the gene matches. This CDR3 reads CASSLARRGLNTGELFF. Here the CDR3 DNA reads TGTGCCAGCAGCTTAGCGCGCAGGGGGCTGAACACCGGGGAGCTGTTTTTT.

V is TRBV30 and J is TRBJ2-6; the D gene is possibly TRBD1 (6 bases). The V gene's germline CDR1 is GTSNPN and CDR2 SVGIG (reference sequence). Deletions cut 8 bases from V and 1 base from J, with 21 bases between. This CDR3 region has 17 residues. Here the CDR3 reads CAHRRGRNKSGANVLTF. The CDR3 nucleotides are TGTGCCCACCGTAGGGGGAGAAACAAATCTGGGGCCAACGTCCTGACTTTC.

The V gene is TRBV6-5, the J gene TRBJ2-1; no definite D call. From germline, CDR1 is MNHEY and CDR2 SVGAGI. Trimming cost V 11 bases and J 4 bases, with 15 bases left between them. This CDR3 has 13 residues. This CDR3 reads CASHNKGYNEQFF. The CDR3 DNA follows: TGTGCCTCTCACAACAAGGGTTACAATGAGCAGTTCTTC.

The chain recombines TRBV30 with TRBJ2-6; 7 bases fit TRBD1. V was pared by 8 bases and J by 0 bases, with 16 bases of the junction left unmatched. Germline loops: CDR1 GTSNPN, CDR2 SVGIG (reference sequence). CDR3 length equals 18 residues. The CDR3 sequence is CARYPGTAFSSGANVLTF. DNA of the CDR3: TGTGCCCGCTACCCCGGGACAGCCTTTTCCTCTGGGGCCAACGTCCTGACTTTC.

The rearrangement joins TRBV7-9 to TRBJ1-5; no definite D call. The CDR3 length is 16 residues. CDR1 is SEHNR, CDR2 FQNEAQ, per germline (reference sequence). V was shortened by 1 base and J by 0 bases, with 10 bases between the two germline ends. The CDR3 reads CASSLGSAYSNQPQHF. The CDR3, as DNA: TGTGCCAGCAGCTTAGGGTCGGCCTATAGCAATCAGCCCCAGCATTTT.

The CDR3 reads CATSYFRLGGSSGNTIYF. The CDR3, as DNA: TGTGCCACCAGTTACTTTCGACTGGGCGGCAGCTCTGGAAACACCATATATTTT. This chain connects TRBV24-1 to TRBJ1-3; D unclear. The CDR3 extends over 18 amino acids. V lost 6 bases to trimming and J lost 0 bases, with 20 bases between them. Germline V lookup: CDR1 KGHDR, CDR2 SFDVKD.

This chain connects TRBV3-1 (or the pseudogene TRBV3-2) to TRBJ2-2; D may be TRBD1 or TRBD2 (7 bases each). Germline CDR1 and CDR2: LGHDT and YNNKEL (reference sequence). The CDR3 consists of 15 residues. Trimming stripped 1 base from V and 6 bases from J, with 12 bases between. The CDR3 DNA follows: TGTGCCAGCAGCCAAGGCAGGGGGGGTTCCGGGGAGCTGTTTTTT. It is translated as CASSQGRGGSGELFF.

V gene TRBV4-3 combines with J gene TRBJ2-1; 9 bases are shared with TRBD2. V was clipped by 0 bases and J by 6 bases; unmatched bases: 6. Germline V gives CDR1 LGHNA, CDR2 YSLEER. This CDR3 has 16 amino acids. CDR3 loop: CASSQDRSGSGNEQFF. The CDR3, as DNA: TGCGCCAGCAGCCAAGACCGTAGCGGGAGCGGCAATGAGCAGTTCTTC.

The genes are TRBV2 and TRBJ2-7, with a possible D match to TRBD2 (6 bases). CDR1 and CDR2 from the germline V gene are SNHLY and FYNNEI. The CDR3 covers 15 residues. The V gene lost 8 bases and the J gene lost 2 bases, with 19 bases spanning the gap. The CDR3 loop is CASHLWGVKAYEQYF. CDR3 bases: TGTGCCAGCCATTTGTGGGGGGTCAAGGCCTACGAGCAGTACTTC.

CDR3 coding DNA: TGTGCCAGCAGCTTAGGTCTGGGGGTGATCGGCGGGGAGCTGTTTTTT. Protein: CASSLGLGVIGGELFF. V and J are TRBV7-2 and TRBJ2-2; D possibly matches TRBD1 or TRBD2 (5 bases each). Germline V CDR1 and CDR2: SGHTA, FQGNSA. Trimming removed 1 base at V and 7 bases at J, with 16 bases between. The CDR3 consists of 16 residues.

CDR3 in DNA: TGTGCCAGCAGCGTAGGTTCAGGAAGGACTGAAGCTTTCTTT. It codes for CASSVGSGRTEAFF. The chain carries TRBV9 and TRBJ1-1; unclear D gene. This CDR3 spans 14 amino acids. Germline CDR1 reads SGDLS; CDR2 reads YYNGEE. V was cut by 0 bases and J by 5 bases, with 11 bases left in between.

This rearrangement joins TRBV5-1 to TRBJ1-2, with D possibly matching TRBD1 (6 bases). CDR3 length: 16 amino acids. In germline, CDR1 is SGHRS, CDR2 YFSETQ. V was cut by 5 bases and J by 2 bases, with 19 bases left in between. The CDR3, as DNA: TGCGCCAGCAGTCGAGCCGGGACGGGGACAAACTATGGCTACACCTTC. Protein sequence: CASSRAGTGTNYGYTF.

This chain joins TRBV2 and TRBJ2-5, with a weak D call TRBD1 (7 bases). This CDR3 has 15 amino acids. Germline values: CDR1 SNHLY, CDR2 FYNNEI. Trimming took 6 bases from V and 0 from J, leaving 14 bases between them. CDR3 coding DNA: TGTGCCAGCAGGCCCAGGGGGGAATACCAAGAGACCCAGTACTTC. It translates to CASRPRGEYQETQYF.

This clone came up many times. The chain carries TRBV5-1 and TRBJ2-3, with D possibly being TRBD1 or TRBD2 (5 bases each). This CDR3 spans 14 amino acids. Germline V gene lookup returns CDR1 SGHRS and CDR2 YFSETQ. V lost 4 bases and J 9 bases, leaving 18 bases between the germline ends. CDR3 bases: TGCGCCAGCAGCCCCCCCGGGGCGCCCATGACGCAGTATTTT. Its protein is CASSPPGAPMTQYF.

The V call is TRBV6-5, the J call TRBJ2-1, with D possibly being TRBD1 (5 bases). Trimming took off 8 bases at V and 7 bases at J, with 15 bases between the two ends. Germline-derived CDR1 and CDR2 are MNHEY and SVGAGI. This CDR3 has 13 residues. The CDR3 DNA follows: TGTGCCAGCGCCCCAGGGTTCCGAAATGAGCAGTTCTTC. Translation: CASAPGFRNEQFF.

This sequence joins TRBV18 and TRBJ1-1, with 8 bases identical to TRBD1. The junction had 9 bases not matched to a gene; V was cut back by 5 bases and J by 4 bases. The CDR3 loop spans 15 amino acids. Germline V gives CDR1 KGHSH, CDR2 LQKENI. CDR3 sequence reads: CASSSSTGELTEAFF. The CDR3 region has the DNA TGTGCCAGCTCATCCTCGACAGGGGAGCTCACTGAAGCTTTCTTT.

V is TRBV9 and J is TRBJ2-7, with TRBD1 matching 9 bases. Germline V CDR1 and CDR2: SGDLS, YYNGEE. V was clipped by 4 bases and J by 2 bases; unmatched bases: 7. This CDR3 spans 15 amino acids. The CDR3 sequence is CASSPGQGRPYEQYF. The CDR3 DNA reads TGTGCCAGCAGCCCGGGACAGGGAAGGCCCTACGAGCAGTACTTC. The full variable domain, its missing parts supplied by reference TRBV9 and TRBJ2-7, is DSGVTQTPKHLITATGQRVTLRCSPRSGDLSVYWYQQSLDQGLQFLIQYYNGEERAKGNILERFSAQQFPDLHSELNLSSLELGDSALYFCASSPGQGRPYEQYFGPGTRLTVT.

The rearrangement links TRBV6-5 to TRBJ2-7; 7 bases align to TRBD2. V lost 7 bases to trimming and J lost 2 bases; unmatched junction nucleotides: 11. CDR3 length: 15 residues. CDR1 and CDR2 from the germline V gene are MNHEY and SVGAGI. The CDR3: CASKAAGVPTYEQYF. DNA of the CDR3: TGTGCCAGCAAAGCGGCGGGAGTACCGACCTACGAGCAGTACTTC.

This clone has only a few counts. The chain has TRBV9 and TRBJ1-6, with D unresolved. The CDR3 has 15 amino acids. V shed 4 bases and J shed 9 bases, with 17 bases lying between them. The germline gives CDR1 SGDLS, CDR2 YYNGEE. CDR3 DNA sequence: TGTGCCAGCAGCCCCCTCAGAGAGGACCGTTCACCCCTCCACTTT. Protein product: CASSPLREDRSPLHF.

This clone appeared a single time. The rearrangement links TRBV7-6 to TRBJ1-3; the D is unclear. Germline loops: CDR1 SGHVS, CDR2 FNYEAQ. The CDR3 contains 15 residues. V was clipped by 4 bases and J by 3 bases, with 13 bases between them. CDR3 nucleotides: TGTGCCAGCAGCTCCTGGGAGGCTGTTGGAAACACCATATATTTT. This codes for CASSSWEAVGNTIYF.

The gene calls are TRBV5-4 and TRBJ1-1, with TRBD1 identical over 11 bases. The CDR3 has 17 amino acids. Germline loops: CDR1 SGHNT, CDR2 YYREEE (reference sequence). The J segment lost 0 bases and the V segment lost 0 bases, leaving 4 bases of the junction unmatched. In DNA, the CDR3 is TGTGCCAGCAGCTTGGGGGGGACAGGGGGACTGAACACTGAAGCTTTCTTT. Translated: CASSLGGTGGLNTEAFF.

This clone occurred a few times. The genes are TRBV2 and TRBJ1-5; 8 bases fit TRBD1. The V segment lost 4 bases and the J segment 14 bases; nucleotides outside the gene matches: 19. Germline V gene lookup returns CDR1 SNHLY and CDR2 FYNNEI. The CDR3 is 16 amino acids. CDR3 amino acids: CASSVTQGVGVGMKHF. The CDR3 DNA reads TGTGCCAGCAGTGTCACACAGGGGGTTGGGGTCGGGATGAAGCATTTT.

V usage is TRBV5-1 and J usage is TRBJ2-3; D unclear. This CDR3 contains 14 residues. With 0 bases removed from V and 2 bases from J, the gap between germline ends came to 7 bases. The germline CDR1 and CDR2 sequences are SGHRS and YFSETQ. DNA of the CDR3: TGCGCCAGCAGCTTGGAACTTATCACAGATACGCAGTATTTT. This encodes CASSLELITDTQYF. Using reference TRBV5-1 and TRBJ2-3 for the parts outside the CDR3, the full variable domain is KAGVTQTPRYLIKTRGQQVTLSCSPISGHRSVSWYQQTPGQGLQFLFEYFSETQRNKGNFPGRFSGRQFSNSRSEMNVSTLELGDSALYLCASSLELITDTQYFGPGTRLTVL.

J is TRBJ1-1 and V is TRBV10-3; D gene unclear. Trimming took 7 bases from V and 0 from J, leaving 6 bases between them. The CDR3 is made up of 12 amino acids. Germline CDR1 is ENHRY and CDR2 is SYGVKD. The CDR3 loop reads CAIKSMNTEAFF. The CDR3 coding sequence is TGTGCCATCAAAAGTATGAACACTGAAGCTTTCTTT.

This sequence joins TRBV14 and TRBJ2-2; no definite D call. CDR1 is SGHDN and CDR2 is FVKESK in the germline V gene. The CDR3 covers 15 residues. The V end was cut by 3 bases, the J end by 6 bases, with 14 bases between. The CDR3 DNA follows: TGTGCCAGCAGCCACGAGGCCCGACCAGCCGGGGAGCTGTTTTTT. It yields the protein CASSHEARPAGELFF.

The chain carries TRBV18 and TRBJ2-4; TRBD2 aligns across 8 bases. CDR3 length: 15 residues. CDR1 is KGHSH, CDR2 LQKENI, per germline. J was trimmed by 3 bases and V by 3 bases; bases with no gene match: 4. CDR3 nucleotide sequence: TGTGCCAGCTCACCTGCGAGCGGGGGCAAAAACATTCAGTACTTC. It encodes CASSPASGGKNIQYF.

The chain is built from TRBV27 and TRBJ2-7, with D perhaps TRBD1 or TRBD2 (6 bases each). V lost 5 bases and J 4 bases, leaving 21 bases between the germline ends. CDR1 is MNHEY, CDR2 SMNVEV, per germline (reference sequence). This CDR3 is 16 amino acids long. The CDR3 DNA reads TGTGCCAGCAGTCCGGGCTTGGGCAGGGGAGGATACGAGCAGTACTTC. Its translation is CASSPGLGRGGYEQYF.